This entry concerns a single T cell receptor (beta chain). This record comes from a study of shared clonotypes between healthy human individuals. The overall study: CD4 naive and CD4 memory each took three plates per donor, while CD8 naive took two and CD8 memory one.

Profiled with immunoSEQ multiplex PCR; TCRdb holds only in-frame clones, not every one. The table shows under 2,500,000 clones, with 90% to 96% occurring only once. Looked up from germline, CDR1 is LNHDA and CDR2 is SQIVND (reference sequence). The CDR3 consists of 13 residues. The V gene end was trimmed by 6 bases and the J gene end by 4 bases; junction bases not matched to a gene: 2. What was sequenced was naive CD4+ T cells sorted from blood. Subset indicated: CD45RA+ positively selected. The chain employs TRBV19 and TRBJ1-2, with TRBD1 matching over 10 bases. The source is a man between 18 and 35 years old in good health. The CDR3 bases are TGTGCCAGTAGCCGGACAGGGGGCTATGGCTACACCTTC. The encoded protein is CASSRTGGYGYTF.